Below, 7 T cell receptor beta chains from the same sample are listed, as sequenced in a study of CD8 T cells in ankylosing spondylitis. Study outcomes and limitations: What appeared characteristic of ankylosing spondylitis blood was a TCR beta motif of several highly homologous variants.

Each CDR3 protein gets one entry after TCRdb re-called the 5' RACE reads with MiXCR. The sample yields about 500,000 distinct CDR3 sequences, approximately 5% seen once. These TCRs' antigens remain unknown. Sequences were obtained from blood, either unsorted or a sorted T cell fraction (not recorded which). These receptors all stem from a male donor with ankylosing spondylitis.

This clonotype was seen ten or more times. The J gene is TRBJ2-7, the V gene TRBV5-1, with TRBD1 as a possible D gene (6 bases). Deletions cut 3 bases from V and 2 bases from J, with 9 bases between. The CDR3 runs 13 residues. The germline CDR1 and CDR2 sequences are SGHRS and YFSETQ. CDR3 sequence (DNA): TGCGCCAGCAGCTGGCGGACAGCCTACGAGCAGTACTTC. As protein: CASSWRTAYEQYF. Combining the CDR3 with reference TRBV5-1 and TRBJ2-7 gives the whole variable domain KAGVTQTPRYLIKTRGQQVTLSCSPISGHRSVSWYQQTPGQGLQFLFEYFSETQRNKGNFPGRFSGRQFSNSRSEMNVSTLELGDSALYLCASSWRTAYEQYFGPGTRLTVT.

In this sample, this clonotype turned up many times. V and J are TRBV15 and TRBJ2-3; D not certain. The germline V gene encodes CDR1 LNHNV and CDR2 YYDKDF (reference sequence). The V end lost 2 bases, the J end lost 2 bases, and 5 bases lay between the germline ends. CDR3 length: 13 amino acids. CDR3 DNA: TGTGCCACCAGCAGATCGCCCACAGATACGCAGTATTTT. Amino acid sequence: CATSRSPTDTQYF.

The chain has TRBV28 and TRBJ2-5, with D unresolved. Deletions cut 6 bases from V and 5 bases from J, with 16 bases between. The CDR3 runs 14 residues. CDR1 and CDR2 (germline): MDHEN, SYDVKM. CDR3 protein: CASSDLITGETQYF. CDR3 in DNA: TGTGCCAGCAGCGACCTCATAACCGGGGAGACCCAGTACTTC.

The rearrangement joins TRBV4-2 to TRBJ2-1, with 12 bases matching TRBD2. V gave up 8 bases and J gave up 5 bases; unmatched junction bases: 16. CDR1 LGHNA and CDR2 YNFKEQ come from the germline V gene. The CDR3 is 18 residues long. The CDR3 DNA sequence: TGTGCCAGCGGCCCCGGGCTAGCGGGAGGGAGTTGGGACAATGAGCAGTTCTTC. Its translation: CASGPGLAGGSWDNEQFF.

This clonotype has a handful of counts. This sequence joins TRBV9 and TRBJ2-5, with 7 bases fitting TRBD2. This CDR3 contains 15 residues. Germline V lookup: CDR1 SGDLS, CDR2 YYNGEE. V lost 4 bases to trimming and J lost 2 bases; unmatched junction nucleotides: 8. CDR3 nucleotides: TGTGCCAGCAGCCAACTTGGACTAGTTCAAGAGACCCAGTACTTC. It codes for CASSQLGLVQETQYF.

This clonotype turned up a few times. In DNA form, the CDR3 reads TGCAGTGCTAGTCGGGACACCACCGGCGGTGAGCAGTTCTTC. This translates into CSASRDTTGGEQFF. The chain employs TRBV20-1 and TRBJ2-1; the D gene is possibly TRBD1 (6 bases). Germline V CDR1 and CDR2: DFQATT, SNEGSKA (reference sequence). The V end lost 3 bases, the J end lost 9 bases, and 18 bases lay between the germline ends. CDR3 length: 14 amino acids.

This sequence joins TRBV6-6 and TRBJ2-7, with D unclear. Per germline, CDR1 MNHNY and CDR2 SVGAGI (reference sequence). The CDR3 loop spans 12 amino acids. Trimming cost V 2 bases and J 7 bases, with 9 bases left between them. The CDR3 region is CASSYPAREQYF. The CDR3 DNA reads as TGTGCCAGCAGTTACCCTGCGCGGGAGCAGTACTTC.